This is a list of T cell receptor beta chains from one sample in a study of vaccination and CD4 T cells after COVID-19. TCRdb re-called the PCR reads with MiXCR, one entry per CDR3 protein. Among 15,000 to 20,000 distinct CDR3 sequences listed, about 56% were seen once. Their antigen targets remain unknown. Source material: CD4+ T cells from blood, cultured in vitro. The receptors stem from a human donor who had recovered from COVID-19. Both conserved end residues are part of each CDR3. Fields, in order: clone size, V gene, J gene, CDR3 protein. The size entry is marked missing in some rows and otherwise reads once, few, many or a size class.

once,TRBV12-3/TRBV12-4,TRBJ2-7,CASSLSGSSYEQYF
NA,TRBV24-1,TRBJ1-6,CATSDLQGGRAYNSPLHF
NA,TRBV30,TRBJ2-5,CAWSGAAGTQYF
NA,TRBV11-1,TRBJ1-5,CASSPLSGTGVNQPQHF
once,TRBV11-3,TRBJ1-1,CASSQQSDTEAFF
NA,TRBV12-3/TRBV12-4,TRBJ2-7,CASSLSGLTYEQYF
NA,TRBV19,TRBJ1-1,CASSTTHGQGVNTEAFF
once,TRBV20-1,TRBJ2-3,CSAARTQSTDTQYF
NA,TRBV2,TRBJ2-1,CASNPGPSYNEQFF
NA,TRBV19,TRBJ1-5,CASSMGYQPQHF
NA,TRBV6-1,TRBJ2-5,CASSTWTSGNQETQYF